These 5 T cell receptor beta chains originate from one sample sequenced in a study of blood T cells in healthy people across ages. The second PCR ran about 6 to 12 cycles with a sample-barcoded 5' primer and J-beta primers. A single record per CDR3 protein comes from TCRdb applying MiXCR to the 5' RACE reads. The sample consists of roughly 1,500,000 distinct CDR3 sequences, 42% of them appearing once. Source material: blood. The receptors stem from a young woman in good health.

The chain links TRBV7-2 to TRBJ2-3; D is uncertain. The CDR3 covers 14 residues. Trimming pared 0 bases from V and 8 bases from J, leaving 12 bases between. CDR1 is SGHTA, CDR2 FQGNSA, per germline. This chain's CDR3 is CASSLARHERTQYF. The CDR3 bases are TGTGCCAGCAGCTTAGCGCGGCACGAGCGTACGCAGTATTTT.

The rearrangement links TRBV9 to TRBJ2-1; 8 bases are shared with TRBD1. This CDR3 contains 13 residues. J was trimmed by 7 bases and V by 4 bases; bases with no gene match: 4. CDR1 is SGDLS and CDR2 is YYNGEE in the germline V gene. The CDR3 region is CASSQGAANEQFF. CDR3 coding DNA: TGTGCCAGCAGCCAGGGGGCGGCGAATGAGCAGTTCTTC.

This clonotype was found a few times. The rearrangement links TRBV20-1 to TRBJ2-7, with 14 bases fitting TRBD2. The CDR3 contains 18 residues. V gave up 3 bases and J gave up 5 bases; unmatched junction bases: 15. Per germline, CDR1 DFQATT and CDR2 SNEGSKA (reference sequence). CDR3: CSASGTSGRYQTPNEQYF. In DNA form, the CDR3 reads TGCAGTGCTAGCGGGACTAGCGGGAGATACCAGACTCCTAACGAGCAGTACTTC.

The chain recombines TRBV24-1 with TRBJ2-3; the D is unclear. The V gene's germline CDR1 is KGHDR and CDR2 SFDVKD. The CDR3 has 15 amino acids. With 3 bases removed from V and 2 bases from J, the gap between germline ends came to 11 bases. DNA of the CDR3: TGTGCCACCAGTGATAGGCAGGAGCCCACAGATACGCAGTATTTT. Amino acids: CATSDRQEPTDTQYF.

The rearrangement joins TRBV5-1 to TRBJ2-2; possible D gene TRBD2, 5 bases. Germline V gene data show CDR1 as SGHRS and CDR2 as YFSETQ. V was cut by 0 bases and J by 5 bases, with 14 bases left in between. The CDR3 contains 16 residues. The CDR3 region is CASSLETPKRTGELFF. The CDR3 nucleotides read TGCGCCAGCAGCTTGGAGACTCCGAAGCGGACCGGGGAGCTGTTTTTT.